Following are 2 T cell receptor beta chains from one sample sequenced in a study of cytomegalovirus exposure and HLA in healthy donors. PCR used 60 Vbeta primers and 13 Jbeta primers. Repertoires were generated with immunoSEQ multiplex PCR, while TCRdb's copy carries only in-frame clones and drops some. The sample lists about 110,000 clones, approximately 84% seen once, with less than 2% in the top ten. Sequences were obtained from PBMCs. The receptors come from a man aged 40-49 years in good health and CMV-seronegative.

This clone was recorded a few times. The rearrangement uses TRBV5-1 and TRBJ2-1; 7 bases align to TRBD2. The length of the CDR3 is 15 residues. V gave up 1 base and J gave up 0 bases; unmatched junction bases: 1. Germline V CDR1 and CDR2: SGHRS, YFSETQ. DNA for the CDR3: TGCGCCAGCAGCTTGAGCGGGGCCTCCTACAATGAGCAGTTCTTC. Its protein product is CASSLSGASYNEQFF.

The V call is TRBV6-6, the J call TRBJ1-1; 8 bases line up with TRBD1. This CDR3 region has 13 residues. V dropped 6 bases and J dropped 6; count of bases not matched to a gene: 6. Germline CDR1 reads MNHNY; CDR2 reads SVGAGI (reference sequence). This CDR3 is CASSGQGPAEAFF. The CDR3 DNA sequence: TGTGCCAGCAGCGGACAGGGCCCAGCTGAAGCTTTCTTT.